This TCR beta chain is drawn from a study of shared clonotypes between healthy human individuals. Clones were read by immunoSEQ multiplex PCR, and TCRdb kept only the in-frame ones, dropping some. Here the sample spans millions of clones, more than 85% being singletons. Naive-designated CD8 cells lacked CD45RO, were positively enriched for CCR7, and omitted terminally differentiated effector memory CD45RA+ cells. Recent vaccinations or acute infections were absent in the healthy HIV-negative adult donors. The germline V gene encodes CDR1 SGHRS and CDR2 YFSETQ. The CDR3 runs to 14 residues. Trimming shortened V by 4 bases and J by 4 bases, and 13 bases separated the two germline ends.

This chain joins TRBV5-1 and TRBJ2-3; tentative D call: TRBD1 (5 bases). Material: naive CD8+ T cells from PBMCs. The clonotype was recovered from a man aged 18 to 30 in good health. Some clones in this sample may be carry-over from other donors' samples. CDR3 DNA sequence: TGCGCCAGCAGCCGCCGGGTGGGGCCAGATACGCAGTATTTT. Its translation is CASSRRVGPDTQYF.